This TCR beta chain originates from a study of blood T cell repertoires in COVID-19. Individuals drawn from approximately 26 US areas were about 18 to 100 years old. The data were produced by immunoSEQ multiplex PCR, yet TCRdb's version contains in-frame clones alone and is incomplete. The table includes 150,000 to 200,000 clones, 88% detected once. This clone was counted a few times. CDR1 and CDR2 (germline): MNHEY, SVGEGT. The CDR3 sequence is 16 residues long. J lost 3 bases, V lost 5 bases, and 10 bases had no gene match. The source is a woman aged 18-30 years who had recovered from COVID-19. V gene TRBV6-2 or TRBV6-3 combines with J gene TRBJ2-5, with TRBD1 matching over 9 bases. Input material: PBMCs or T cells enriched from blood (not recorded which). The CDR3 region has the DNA TGTGCCAGCAGTCGAACGACCGGGACAGGGAAAGAGACCCAGTACTTC. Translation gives CASSRTTGTGKETQYF.